The TCR beta chain described here comes from a study of beta chain features in type 1 diabetes. This clone appeared a few times. The CDR3 loop spans 10 amino acids. Germline lookup yields CDR1 MNHNS and CDR2 SASEGT. V gave up 7 bases and J gave up 7 bases, with 5 bases separating them. TCRB transcripts that were expressed got sequenced, as all of the isolated RNA had been reverse transcribed. Method: immunoSEQ multiplex PCR; TCRdb's copy keeps in-frame clones and lacks some. Of about 900,000 clones in the sample, roughly 15% were seen once. This receptor was obtained from a woman between 18 and 29 years old in good health. The sequencing sample was made of naive CD4+ T cells from blood. The gene calls are TRBV6-1 and TRBJ2-1; D is undetermined. CDR3 residues: CASNRNEQFF. The CDR3 nucleotides are TGTGCCAGCAATCGGAATGAGCAGTTCTTC.